The 26 T cell receptor beta chains below all came from one sample that was sequenced in a study of shared clonotypes between healthy human individuals. The repertoire was sequenced with immunoSEQ multiplex PCR; TCRdb's copy has only in-frame clones and lacks some. The sample has approximately 1.4 million clones, 98% seen once. Sample: naive CD4+ T cells sorted from blood. Indicated subset: CD45RA+ positively selected. The receptors were gathered from a man aged 25 to 40 in good health.

DNA for the CDR3: TGTGCCAGCAGCAACCCCAGGGATGTCAATCAGCCCCAGCATTTT. Protein: CASSNPRDVNQPQHF. The rearrangement links TRBV21-1 to TRBJ1-5; TRBD1, as called in the table, went unchecked against the DNA. TRBV21-1 counts as a pseudogene. The CDR3 has 15 residues.

The rearrangement uses TRBV5-4 and TRBJ2-7, with D possibly being TRBD2 (5 bases). V lost 2 bases and J lost 5, with 11 bases in between. The CDR3 extends over 13 amino acids. Germline lookup yields CDR1 SGHNT and CDR2 YYREEE (reference sequence). CDR3 sequence reads: CASSFDRGDEQYF. CDR3 nucleotides: TGTGCCAGCAGCTTCGACCGGGGAGACGAGCAGTACTTC.

The chain uses TRBV5-6 and TRBJ2-3, with TRBD1 matching 8 bases. There are 18 residues in the CDR3. Trimming removed 2 bases from V and 4 bases from J; junction bases left unmatched: 15. Germline lookup yields CDR1 SGHDT and CDR2 YYEEEE. CDR3 residues: CASSLPPGGQGFSDTQYF. CDR3 nucleotides: TGTGCCAGCAGCTTACCCCCCGGAGGACAGGGATTTTCAGATACGCAGTATTTT.

V and J are TRBV7-2 and TRBJ1-2, with D possibly matching TRBD1 (5 bases). V lost 5 bases and J 7 bases, leaving 17 bases between the germline ends. The germline CDR1 and CDR2 sequences are SGHTA and FQGNSA. This CDR3 is built from 14 residues. The CDR3, as DNA: TGTGCCAGCAGCGCCCCCGGGGCGCTCTCTGGCTACACCTTC. Amino acid sequence: CASSAPGALSGYTF.

The chain combines TRBV6-1 with TRBJ2-1, with D unclear. Per germline, CDR1 MNHNS and CDR2 SASEGT. The CDR3 loop spans 13 amino acids. The ends were cut back, 5 bases at V and 6 bases at J, with 11 bases in the middle. CDR3 residues: CASSSTRPNEQFF. The CDR3 DNA reads as TGTGCCAGCAGTTCAACGCGGCCCAATGAGCAGTTCTTC.

This clone was seen a single time. V gene TRBV15 combines with J gene TRBJ1-1; 7 bases fit TRBD1. The CDR3 is 16 residues long. With 0 bases clipped from V and 1 base from J, the junction kept 5 bases outside the gene matches. CDR1 and CDR2 from the germline V gene are LNHNV and YYDKDF (reference sequence). CDR3 residues: CATSRDPGQANTEAFF. DNA of the CDR3: TGTGCCACCAGCAGAGATCCCGGACAGGCGAACACTGAAGCTTTCTTT. Based on the CDR3 plus reference TRBV15 and TRBJ1-1, the full variable domain is DAMVIQNPRYQVTQFGKPVTLSCSQTLNHNVMYWYQQKSSQAPKLLFHYYDKDFNNEADTPDNFQSRRPNTSFCFLDIRSPGLGDTAMYLCATSRDPGQANTEAFFGQGTRLTVV.

The V gene is TRBV5-5, the J gene TRBJ2-1; no clear D. This CDR3 contains 15 residues. CDR1 SGHKS and CDR2 YYEKEE come from the germline V gene (reference sequence). Trimming removed 0 bases at V and 5 bases at J, with 12 bases between. The CDR3 sequence is CASSLGWRINNEQFF. The CDR3 DNA reads TGTGCCAGCAGCTTGGGGTGGCGGATTAACAATGAGCAGTTCTTC. Using reference TRBV5-5 and TRBJ2-1 for the parts outside the CDR3, the full variable domain is DAGVTQSPTHLIKTRGQQVTLRCSPISGHKSVSWYQQVLGQGPQFIFQYYEKEERGRGNFPDRFSARQFPNYSSELNVNALLLGDSALYLCASSLGWRINNEQFFGPGTRLTVL.

Comment on this clone: Other DNA sequences within the sample encode an identical CDR3. The chain joins TRBV29-1 to TRBJ2-7, with D perhaps TRBD2 (6 bases). V was pared by 5 bases and J by 2 bases, with 10 bases between. CDR1 SQVTM and CDR2 ANQGSEA come from the germline V gene. The CDR3 loop spans 12 amino acids. The CDR3 DNA sequence: TGCAGCGTTCGGGGGACCCCCTACGAGCAGTACTTC. This sequence encodes CSVRGTPYEQYF.

Concerning this clone itself: The sample carries other DNA sequences with the same CDR3. CDR3 in amino acids: CASSLRGYEQYF. In nucleotides, the CDR3 is TGCGCCAGCAGCTTGCGGGGCTACGAGCAGTACTTC. The chain has TRBV5-1 and TRBJ2-7; D is possibly TRBD2 (5 bases). V was clipped by 1 base and J by 3 bases, with 5 bases between them. The germline V gene has CDR1 SGHRS and CDR2 YFSETQ. The length of the CDR3 is 12 residues.

The chain joins TRBV6-4 to TRBJ2-3; 8 bases map to TRBD2. The V segment lost 8 bases and the J segment 7 bases; nucleotides outside the gene matches: 11. The CDR3 contains 14 residues. Germline V gene data show CDR1 as MRHNA and CDR2 as SNTAGT. This chain's CDR3 is CASATAGGMHTQYF. CDR3 nucleotides: TGTGCCAGCGCGACCGCGGGAGGAATGCATACGCAGTATTTT.

This chain joins TRBV5-1 and TRBJ2-7; 8 nucleotides match TRBD2. The junction had 12 bases not matched to a gene; V was cut back by 4 bases and J by 0 bases. The germline gives CDR1 SGHRS, CDR2 YFSETQ. The CDR3 length is 17 residues. CDR3 nucleotides: TGCGCCAGCAGCCCCGACCCTAGCGGGTGGAGCTCCTACGAGCAGTACTTC. It encodes CASSPDPSGWSSYEQYF.

The CDR3 DNA follows: TGCAGCGTTGTAGGGCTCGCCGGGGAAAAACTGTTTTTT. This encodes CSVVGLAGEKLFF. This chain uses TRBV29-1 with TRBJ1-4; D uncertain. The V gene's germline CDR1 is SQVTM and CDR2 ANQGSEA. The CDR3 contains 13 residues. Trimming shortened V by 4 bases and J by 8 bases, and 14 bases separated the two germline ends.

The chain combines TRBV9 with TRBJ1-1, with TRBD1 as a possible D gene (5 bases). This CDR3 has 19 residues. Trimming left V 2 bases short and J 0 bases short, with 23 bases between. CDR1 and CDR2 (germline): SGDLS, YYNGEE. The CDR3 DNA reads TGTGCCAGCAGCGTGCTACCCGGGGGTGGGACGGCCATGAACACTGAAGCTTTCTTT. Translating gives CASSVLPGGGTAMNTEAFF. Full variable domain (rest looked up from reference TRBV9 and TRBJ1-1): DSGVTQTPKHLITATGQRVTLRCSPRSGDLSVYWYQQSLDQGLQFLIQYYNGEERAKGNILERFSAQQFPDLHSELNLSSLELGDSALYFCASSVLPGGGTAMNTEAFFGQGTRLTVV.

The chain is built from TRBV5-6 and TRBJ1-1, with 9 bases aligning to TRBD1. The CDR3 has 14 amino acids. V shed 0 bases and J 7 bases; nucleotides not matched to a gene: 4. Germline CDR1 and CDR2: SGHDT and YYEEEE. The CDR3, as DNA: TGTGCCAGCAGCTTGGACAGGGGGCAGAGTGAAGCTTTCTTT. Its translation: CASSLDRGQSEAFF. Full variable domain (missing parts from reference TRBV5-6 and TRBJ1-1): DAGVTQSPTHLIKTRGQQVTLRCSPKSGHDTVSWYQQALGQGPQFIFQYYEEEERQRGNFPDRFSGHQFPNYSSELNVNALLLGDSALYLCASSLDRGQSEAFFGQGTRLTVV.

V gene TRBV10-2 combines with J gene TRBJ2-7; D gene uncertain. The CDR3 is 11 residues long. The V and J ends lost 7 bases and 3 bases respectively, with 7 bases between them. CDR1 and CDR2 from the germline V gene are WSHSY and SAAADI. The CDR3 DNA sequence: TGCGCCAGCACGGACCACTACGAGCAGTACTTC. Residues: CASTDHYEQYF.

This chain uses TRBV5-1 with TRBJ2-7; a weak D match, TRBD2 (5 bases). V was pared by 1 base and J by 0 bases, with 17 bases between. The CDR3 has 17 residues. Germline CDR1 and CDR2: SGHRS and YFSETQ. CDR3 sequence reads: CASSLYEGPFPSYEQYF. CDR3 DNA sequence: TGCGCCAGCAGCTTGTACGAGGGCCCGTTTCCCTCCTACGAGCAGTACTTC.

The chain is built from TRBV5-1 and TRBJ2-7; 9 nucleotides line up with TRBD1. The V gene end was trimmed by 4 bases and the J gene end by 3 bases; junction bases not matched to a gene: 8. The CDR3 runs 15 residues. Germline V lookup: CDR1 SGHRS, CDR2 YFSETQ. The CDR3 is CASSPGTGRSYEQYF. CDR3 coding DNA: TGCGCCAGCAGCCCGGGGACAGGGAGAAGCTACGAGCAGTACTTC.

The count of this clone is one. V usage is TRBV11-1 and J usage is TRBJ2-7, with D possibly being TRBD2 (8 bases). The CDR3 is 16 amino acids. The V end was cut by 7 bases, the J end by 0 bases, with 19 bases between. CDR1 and CDR2 from the germline V gene are SGHAT and FQDESV (reference sequence). The CDR3, as DNA: TGTGCCAGCAACAAACAGGGGACTAGGAGCTCCTACGAGCAGTACTTC. Protein sequence: CASNKQGTRSSYEQYF.

This sequence joins TRBV5-8 and TRBJ2-2; the match to TRBD2 covers 12 bases. Germline CDR1 reads SGHTS; CDR2 reads YDEGEE. The CDR3 is 15 residues long. V dropped 5 bases and J dropped 7; count of bases not matched to a gene: 6. Here the CDR3 reads CASRMRLAGVGELFF. The CDR3 DNA is TGTGCCAGCAGAATGCGACTAGCGGGAGTCGGGGAGCTGTTTTTT.

The chain recombines TRBV7-2 with TRBJ1-5; 7 nucleotides match TRBD1. This CDR3 has 13 residues. V lost 7 bases to trimming and J lost 7 bases; unmatched junction nucleotides: 7. CDR1 and CDR2 from the germline V gene are SGHTA and FQGNSA. CDR3 residues: CASTPGGEQPQHF. DNA of the CDR3: TGTGCCAGCACCCCAGGGGGGGAGCAGCCCCAGCATTTT.

The gene calls are TRBV7-2 and TRBJ2-7, with 8 bases that match TRBD2. The germline V gene encodes CDR1 SGHTA and CDR2 FQGNSA. The CDR3 runs to 15 residues. Losses at the gene ends were 0 bases for V and 3 bases for J; bases not matched to a gene: 4. The CDR3 nucleotides read TGTGCCAGCAGCTTAGCGCGGGAGGTCCTCTACGAGCAGTACTTC. Its protein product is CASSLAREVLYEQYF.

CDR3 loop: CASGPSITYEQYF. CDR3 DNA sequence: TGTGCCAGCGGCCCTAGCATAACCTACGAGCAGTACTTC. This chain joins TRBV7-8 and TRBJ2-7, with a possible D match to TRBD2 (5 bases). Between the trimmed V and J ends, which lost 8 bases and 2 bases, there was a span of 13 bases. Germline CDR1 reads SGHVS; CDR2 reads FQNEAQ. The CDR3 runs 13 residues.

This clone was seen once. The genes are TRBV21-1 and TRBJ1-1; TRBD1 reflects the table's D call only, with no check against the DNA. TRBV21-1 counts as a pseudogene. The CDR3 has 18 amino acids. For the CDR3, the DNA is TGTGCCATCTCTTCAGAGAACAGGGCAAAAAATGAGGACACTGAAGCTTTCTTT. Protein: CAISSENRAKNEDTEAFF.

Turning to this clone: Other DNA sequences from this sample encode an identical CDR3 as well. V is TRBV2 and J is TRBJ1-5; D is undetermined. Trimming cost V 4 bases and J 1 base, with 5 bases left between them. This CDR3 comprises 13 residues. Germline V gene lookup returns CDR1 SNHLY and CDR2 FYNNEI. The DNA for the CDR3 is TGTGCCAGCAGTGGGTACAGCAATCAGCCCCAGCATTTT. Translated, it gives CASSGYSNQPQHF. Full variable domain (remainder filled in from reference TRBV2 and TRBJ1-5): EPEVTQTPSHQVTQMGQEVILRCVPISNHLYFYWYRQILGQKVEFLVSFYNNEISEKSEIFDDQFSVERPDGSNFTLKIRSTKLEDSAMYFCASSGYSNQPQHFGDGTRLSIL.

The J gene is TRBJ2-5, the V gene TRBV18; 12 bases fit TRBD1. There are 17 residues in the CDR3. V lost 6 bases, J lost 0 bases, and 8 bases stayed unmatched. Germline lookup yields CDR1 KGHSH and CDR2 LQKENI. The CDR3 region is CASSLGTGGMYQETQYF. As DNA, the CDR3 is TGTGCCAGCTCCCTCGGGACAGGGGGCATGTACCAAGAGACCCAGTACTTC.

Details on this clone: Its ends do not fully match the called genes, so a read error is possible. The chain is built from TRBV7-7 and TRBJ2-5, with TRBD2 as a possible D gene (6 bases). Germline CDR1 and CDR2: SSHAT and FNYEAQ (reference sequence). CDR3 length: 15 amino acids. The CDR3 is CASSPNPGSQETQYF. DNA for the CDR3: TGTGCTAGCAGCCCTAACCCCGGGAGTCAAGAGACCCAGTACTTC.